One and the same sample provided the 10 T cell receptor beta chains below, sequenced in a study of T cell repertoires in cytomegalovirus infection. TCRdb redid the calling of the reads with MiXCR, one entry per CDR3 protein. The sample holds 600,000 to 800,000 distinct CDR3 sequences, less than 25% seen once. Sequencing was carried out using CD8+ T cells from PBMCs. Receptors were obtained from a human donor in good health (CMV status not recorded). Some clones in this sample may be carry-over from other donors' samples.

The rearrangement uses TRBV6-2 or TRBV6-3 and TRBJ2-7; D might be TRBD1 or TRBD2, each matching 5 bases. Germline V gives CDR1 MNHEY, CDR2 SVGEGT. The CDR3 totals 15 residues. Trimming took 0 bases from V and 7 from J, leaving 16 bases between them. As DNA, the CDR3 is TGTGCCAGCAGTTACTCAGAAAGGGACCGGTTTGAGCAGTACTTC. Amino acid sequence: CASSYSERDRFEQYF.

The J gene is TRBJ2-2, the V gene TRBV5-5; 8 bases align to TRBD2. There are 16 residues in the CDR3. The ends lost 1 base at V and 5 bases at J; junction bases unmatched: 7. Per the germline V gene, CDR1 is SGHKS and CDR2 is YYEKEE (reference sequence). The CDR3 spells CASSLTERGRTGELFF. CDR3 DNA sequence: TGTGCCAGCAGCTTGACTGAGCGGGGGAGGACCGGGGAGCTGTTTTTT. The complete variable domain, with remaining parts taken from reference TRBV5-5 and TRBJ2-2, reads DAGVTQSPTHLIKTRGQQVTLRCSPISGHKSVSWYQQVLGQGPQFIFQYYEKEERGRGNFPDRFSARQFPNYSSELNVNALLLGDSALYLCASSLTERGRTGELFFGEGSRLTVL.

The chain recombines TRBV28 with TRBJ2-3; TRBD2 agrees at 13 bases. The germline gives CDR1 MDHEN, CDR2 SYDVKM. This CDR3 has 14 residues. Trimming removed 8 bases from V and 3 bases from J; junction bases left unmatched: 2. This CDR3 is CASELAGGTDTQYF. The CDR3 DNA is TGTGCCAGCGAACTAGCGGGGGGGACAGATACGCAGTATTTT. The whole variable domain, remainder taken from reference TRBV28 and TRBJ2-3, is DVKVTQSSRYLVKRTGEKVFLECVQDMDHENMFWYRQDPGLGLRLIYFSYDVKMKEKGDIPEGYSVSREKKERFSLILESASTNQTSMYLCASELAGGTDTQYFGPGTRLTVL.

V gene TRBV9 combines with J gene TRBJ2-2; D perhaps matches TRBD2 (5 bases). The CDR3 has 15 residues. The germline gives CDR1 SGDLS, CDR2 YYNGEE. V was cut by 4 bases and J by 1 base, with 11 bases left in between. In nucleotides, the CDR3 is TGTGCCAGCAGCCCCGAGGACTTGAACACCGGGGAGCTGTTTTTT. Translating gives CASSPEDLNTGELFF.

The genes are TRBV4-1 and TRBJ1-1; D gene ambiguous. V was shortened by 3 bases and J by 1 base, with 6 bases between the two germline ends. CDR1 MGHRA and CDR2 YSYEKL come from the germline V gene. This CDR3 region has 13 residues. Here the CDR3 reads CASSQRANTEAFF. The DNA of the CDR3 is TGCGCCAGCAGCCAGAGGGCGAACACTGAAGCTTTCTTT.

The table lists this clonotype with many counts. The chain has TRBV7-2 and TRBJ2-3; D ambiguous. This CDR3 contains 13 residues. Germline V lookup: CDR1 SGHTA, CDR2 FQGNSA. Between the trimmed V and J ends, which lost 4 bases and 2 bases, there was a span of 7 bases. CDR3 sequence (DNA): TGTGCCAGCAGCTACTATCTCACAGATACGCAGTATTTT. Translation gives CASSYYLTDTQYF.

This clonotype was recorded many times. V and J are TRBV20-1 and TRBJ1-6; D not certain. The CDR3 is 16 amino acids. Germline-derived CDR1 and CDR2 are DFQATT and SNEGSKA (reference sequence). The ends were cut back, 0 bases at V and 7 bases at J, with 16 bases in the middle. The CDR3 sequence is CSARDIGKGMNSPLHF. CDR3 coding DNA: TGCAGTGCTAGAGATATCGGAAAGGGAATGAATTCACCCCTCCACTTT.

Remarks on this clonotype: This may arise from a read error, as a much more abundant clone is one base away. The CDR3 DNA reads TGTGCCAACAGCTCCCCCTGGGACAGGTCGGGGACTGAAGCTTTCTTT. Amino acid sequence: CANSSPWDRSGTEAFF. The J gene is TRBJ1-1, the V gene TRBV7-4; 8 bases match TRBD1. Germline CDR1 is SGHVT and CDR2 is SQSDAQ. CDR3 length: 16 amino acids. Variable domain in full (rest from reference TRBV7-4 and TRBJ1-1): GAGVSQSPRYKVAKRGRDVALRCDSISGHVTLYWYRQTLGQGSEVLTYSQSDAQRDKSGRPSGRFSAERPERSVSTLKIQRTEQGDSAVYLCANSSPWDRSGTEAFFGQGTRLTVV.

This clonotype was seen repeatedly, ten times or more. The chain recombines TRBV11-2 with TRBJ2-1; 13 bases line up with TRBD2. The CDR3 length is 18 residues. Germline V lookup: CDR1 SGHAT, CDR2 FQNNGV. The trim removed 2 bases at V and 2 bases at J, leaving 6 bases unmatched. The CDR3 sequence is CASSLRPGLAGTYNEQFF. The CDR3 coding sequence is TGTGCCAGCAGCTTACGGCCGGGACTAGCGGGGACCTACAATGAGCAGTTCTTC.

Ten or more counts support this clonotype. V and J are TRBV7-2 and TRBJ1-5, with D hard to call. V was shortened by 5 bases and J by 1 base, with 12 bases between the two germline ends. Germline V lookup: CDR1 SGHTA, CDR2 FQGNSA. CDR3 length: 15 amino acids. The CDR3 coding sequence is TGTGCCAGCAGCCGCTTGGACGGGAGCAATCAGCCCCAGCATTTT. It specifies CASSRLDGSNQPQHF.